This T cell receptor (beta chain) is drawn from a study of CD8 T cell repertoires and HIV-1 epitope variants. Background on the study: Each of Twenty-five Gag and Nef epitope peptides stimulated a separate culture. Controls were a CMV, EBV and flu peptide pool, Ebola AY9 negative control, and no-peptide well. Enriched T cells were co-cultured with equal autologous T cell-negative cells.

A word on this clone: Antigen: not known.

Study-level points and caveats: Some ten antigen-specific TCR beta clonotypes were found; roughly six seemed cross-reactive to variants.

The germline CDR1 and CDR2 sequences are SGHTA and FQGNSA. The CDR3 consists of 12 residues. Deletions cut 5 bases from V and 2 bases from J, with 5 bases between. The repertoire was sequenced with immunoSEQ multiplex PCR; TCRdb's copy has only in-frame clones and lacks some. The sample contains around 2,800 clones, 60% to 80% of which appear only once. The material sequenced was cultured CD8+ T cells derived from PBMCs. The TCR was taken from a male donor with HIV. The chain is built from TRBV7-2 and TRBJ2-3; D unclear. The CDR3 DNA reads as TGTGCCAGCAGCCCGAACACAGATACGCAGTATTTT. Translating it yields CASSPNTDTQYF.